A selection of T cell receptor beta chains follows, all from one sample in a study of T cell changes during pregnancy in multiple sclerosis. Sequencing used immunoSEQ multiplex PCR; TCRdb keeps in-frame clones, though not all of them. The table has 20,000 or so clones, roughly 90% seen once. The source was CD8+ T cells from peripheral blood mononuclear cells, collected in the third trimester of pregnancy. The receptors come from a female donor in good health, enrolled as a control in a pregnancy study. Both conserved end residues are part of each CDR3. The D gene is left open where the match is weak. Expanded clones get a size class; other rows say once, few or many, or leave the size out.

cdr3_length	v_call	clone_size	d_call	j_call	cdr3_aa
14	TRBV7-2	NA	TRBD1	TRBJ2-7	CASSLGGQGYEQYF
15	TRBV7-3	NA	TRBD1	TRBJ2-3	CASSSTGTGTDTQYF
17	TRBV19	NA	TRBD2	TRBJ2-7	CASSTWTSGGQAYEQYF
15	TRBV5-4	NA	NA	TRBJ1-1	CASRPYTGLNTEAFF
17	TRBV27	medium-sized	NA	TRBJ2-7	CASSPETWTPRAHEQYF
13	TRBV11-2	NA	NA	TRBJ2-1	CASSSNRQYLQFF
15	TRBV7-9	few	TRBD1	TRBJ1-4	CASSLEDRGREKLFF
12	TRBV5-6	NA	TRBD1	TRBJ1-4	CASSQGQEKLFF
13	TRBV21-1	NA	NA	TRBJ2-1	CASSNISDNEQFF
14	TRBV9	NA	NA	TRBJ2-3	CASSLLVSTDTQYF
14	TRBV27	NA	NA	TRBJ1-2	CASSLRGSNYGYTF
14	TRBV15	NA	TRBD1	TRBJ2-6	CATSRETGVNVLTF
14	TRBV7-9	medium-sized	TRBD2	TRBJ2-1	CASKEAGVANEQFF
17	TRBV5-1	NA	TRBD1	TRBJ2-3	CANSSSRDRSYTDTQYF
14	TRBV2	NA	TRBD2	TRBJ2-3	CASSGLRGNDTQYF
17	TRBV30	NA	TRBD1	TRBJ1-2	CAWSIPGQGQLDYGYTF
12	TRBV5-8	NA	NA	TRBJ1-2	CASSPADYGYTF
14	TRBV9	NA	NA	TRBJ2-2	CASSVAQNTGELFF
15	TRBV4-3	NA	NA	TRBJ1-2	CASSQDQETNYGYTF
12	TRBV19	NA	NA	TRBJ2-5	CASSIDLETQYF
15	TRBV4-2	NA	NA	TRBJ1-6	CASDFAPGGDSPLHF
13	TRBV13	NA	NA	TRBJ1-4	CASSRGTNEKLFF
13	TRBV2	NA	NA	TRBJ1-2	CASVPESNYGYTF
19	TRBV21-1	NA	NA	TRBJ2-5	CASSKEGAGGPGSVETQYF
16	TRBV7-9	NA	TRBD2	TRBJ2-1	CASSRTSGGAYNEQFF
14	TRBV9	NA	NA	TRBJ1-5	CASSAGGFNQPQHF
15	TRBV9	NA	TRBD1	TRBJ1-4	CASSVGTGGNEKLFF
15	TRBV7-9	NA	TRBD1	TRBJ2-1	CASSRPGTGGDEQFF
15	TRBV9	NA	NA	TRBJ1-4	CASSAGGQTTEKLFF
14	TRBV7-9	NA	TRBD1	TRBJ1-4	CASSKGQGGEKLFF
16	TRBV5-4	once	NA	TRBJ1-1	CASSLGPQAGNTEAFF
16	TRBV27	NA	TRBD1	TRBJ2-7	CASSFTSKGAPYEQYF
14	TRBV11-2	NA	NA	TRBJ1-6	CASSGPTATSPLHF
16	TRBV10-3	NA	TRBD2	TRBJ2-1	CAISESGGGSYNEQFF
13	TRBV9	once	TRBD1	TRBJ1-2	CASSPWDSGGYTF
14	TRBV18	NA	NA	TRBJ2-7	CASSPKTKTYEQYF
14	TRBV7-9	NA	NA	TRBJ1-1	CASSLSGQNTEAFF